This TCR beta chain was retrieved from a study of beta chain features in type 1 diabetes. Broader study findings: Shorter templates might be favored by PCR, equally in patients and controls. Within each of all four CD4+ subsets, Type 1 diabetes patients had TCRB CDR3s that were moderately but significantly shorter. When VDJ junctions were examined, type 1 diabetes patients showed fewer insertions and more deletions.

Expressed TCRB transcripts were sequenced because the entire RNA isolate underwent reverse transcription. Method: immunoSEQ multiplex PCR; TCRdb's copy keeps in-frame clones and lacks some. The profile covers some 270,000 clones, with under 13% appearing a single time and 0.017% taken by the ten largest. Trimming shortened V by 2 bases and J by 1 base, and 14 bases separated the two germline ends. This CDR3 spans 16 amino acids. Germline values: CDR1 MGHDK, CDR2 SYGVNS. Sort purity for all populations was recorded as exceeding 98%. Comments on this clone: The target antigen is unknown.

The source of this sequence is a man aged 30 to 39 with type 1 diabetes. The sample taken for sequencing was naive CD4+ T cells from blood. The chain has TRBV25-1 and TRBJ2-5; D remains ambiguous. The DNA of the CDR3 is TGTGCCAGCAGTGAAGGAGACCGAGCCATCCAAGAGACCCAGTACTTC. Amino acids: CASSEGDRAIQETQYF. Full variable domain (rest looked up from reference TRBV25-1 and TRBJ2-5): EADIYQTPRYLVIGTGKKITLECSQTMGHDKMYWYQQDPGMELHLIHYSYGVNSTEKGDLSSESTVSRIRTEHFPLTLESARPSHTSQYLCASSEGDRAIQETQYFGPGTRLLVL.